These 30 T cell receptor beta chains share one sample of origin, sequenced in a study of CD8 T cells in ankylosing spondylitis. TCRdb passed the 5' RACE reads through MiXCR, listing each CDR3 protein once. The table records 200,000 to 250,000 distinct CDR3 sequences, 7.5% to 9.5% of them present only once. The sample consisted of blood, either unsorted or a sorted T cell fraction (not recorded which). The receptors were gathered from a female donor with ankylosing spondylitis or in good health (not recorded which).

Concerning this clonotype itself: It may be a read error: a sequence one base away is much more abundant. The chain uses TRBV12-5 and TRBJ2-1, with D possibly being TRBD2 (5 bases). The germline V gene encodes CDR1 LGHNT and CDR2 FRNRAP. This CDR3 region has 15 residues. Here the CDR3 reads CASGLSGNSYDEQFF. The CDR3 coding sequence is TGTGCTAGTGGTTTATCGGGGAACTCCTACGATGAGCAGTTCTTC.

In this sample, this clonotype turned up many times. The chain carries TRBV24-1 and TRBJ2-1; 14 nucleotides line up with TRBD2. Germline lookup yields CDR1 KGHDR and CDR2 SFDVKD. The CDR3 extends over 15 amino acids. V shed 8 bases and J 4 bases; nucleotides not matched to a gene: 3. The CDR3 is CATKGTSGGYNEQFF. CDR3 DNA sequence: TGTGCCACCAAGGGGACTAGCGGGGGTTACAATGAGCAGTTCTTC.

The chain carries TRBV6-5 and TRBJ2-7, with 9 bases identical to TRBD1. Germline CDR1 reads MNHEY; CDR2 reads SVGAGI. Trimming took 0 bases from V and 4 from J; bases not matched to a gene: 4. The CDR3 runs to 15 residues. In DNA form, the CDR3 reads TGTGCCAGCAGTTACTCGACAGGGGGGGGATACGAGCAGTACTTC. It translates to CASSYSTGGGYEQYF.

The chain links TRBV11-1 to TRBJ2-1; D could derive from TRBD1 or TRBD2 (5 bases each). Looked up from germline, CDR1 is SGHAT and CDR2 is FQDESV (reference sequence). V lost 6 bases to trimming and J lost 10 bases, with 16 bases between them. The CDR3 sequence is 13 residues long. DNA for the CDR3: TGTGCCAGCAGTTCCACCAGAGGGGCAGAGCAGTTCTTC. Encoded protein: CASSSTRGAEQFF.

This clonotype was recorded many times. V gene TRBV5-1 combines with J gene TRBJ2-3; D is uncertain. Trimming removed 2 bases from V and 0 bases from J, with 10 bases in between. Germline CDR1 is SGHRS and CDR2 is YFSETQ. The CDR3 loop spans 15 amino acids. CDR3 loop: CASSFHLESTDTQYF. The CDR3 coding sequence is TGCGCCAGCAGCTTTCACCTGGAGAGCACAGATACGCAGTATTTT.

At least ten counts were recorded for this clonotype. The CDR3 region is CASSPPPGQETQYF. DNA for the CDR3: TGTGCCAGCAGCCCGCCTCCGGGACAAGAGACCCAGTACTTC. The chain is built from TRBV7-2 and TRBJ2-5; possible D gene TRBD2, 5 bases. CDR3 length equals 14 residues. Germline loops: CDR1 SGHTA, CDR2 FQGNSA. Deletions cut 5 bases from V and 2 bases from J, with 12 bases between. The variable domain in full, completed from reference TRBV7-2 and TRBJ2-5, reads GAGVSQSPSNKVTEKGKDVELRCDPISGHTALYWYRQSLGQGLEFLIYFQGNSAPDKSGLPSDRFSAERTGGSVSTLTIQRTQQEDSAVYLCASSPPPGQETQYFGPGTRLLVL.

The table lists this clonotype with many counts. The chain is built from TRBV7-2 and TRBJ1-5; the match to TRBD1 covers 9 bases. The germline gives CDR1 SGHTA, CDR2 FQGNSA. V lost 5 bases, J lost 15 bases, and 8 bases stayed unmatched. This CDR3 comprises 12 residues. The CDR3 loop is CASSLTGGNWHF. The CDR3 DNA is TGTGCCAGCAGCCTTACAGGGGGCAATTGGCATTTT.

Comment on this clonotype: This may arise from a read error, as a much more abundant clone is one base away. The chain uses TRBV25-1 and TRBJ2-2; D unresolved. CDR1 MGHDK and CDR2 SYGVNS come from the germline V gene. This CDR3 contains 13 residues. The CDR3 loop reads CASSGVITVELFF. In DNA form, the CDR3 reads TGTGCCAGCAGTGGGGTAATCACCGTGGAGCTGTTTTTT.

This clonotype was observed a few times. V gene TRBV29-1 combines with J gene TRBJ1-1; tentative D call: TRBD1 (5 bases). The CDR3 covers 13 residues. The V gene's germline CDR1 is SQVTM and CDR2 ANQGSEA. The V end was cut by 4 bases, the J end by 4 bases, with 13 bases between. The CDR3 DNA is TGCAGCGTTGGTGAGGGGACCATCACTGAAGCTTTCTTT. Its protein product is CSVGEGTITEAFF. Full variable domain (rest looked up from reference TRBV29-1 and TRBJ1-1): SAVISQKPSRDICQRGTSLTIQCQVDSQVTMMFWYRQQPGQSLTLIATANQGSEATYESGFVIDKFPISRPNLTFSTLTVSNMSPEDSSIYLCSVGEGTITEAFFGQGTRLTVV.

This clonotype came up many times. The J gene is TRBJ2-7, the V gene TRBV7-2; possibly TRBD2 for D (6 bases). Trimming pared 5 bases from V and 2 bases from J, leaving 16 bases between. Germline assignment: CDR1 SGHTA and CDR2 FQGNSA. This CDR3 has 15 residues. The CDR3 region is CASSGRAGGAYEQYF. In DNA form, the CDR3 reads TGTGCCAGCAGCGGACGAGCGGGCGGGGCCTACGAGCAGTACTTC.

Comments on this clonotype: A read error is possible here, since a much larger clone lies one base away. The CDR3 DNA is TGTGCCAGCAGTCCTGCGGTTCTATACAATGGGCAGTTCTTC. Translation gives CASSPAVLYNGQFF. This rearrangement joins TRBV7-9 to TRBJ2-1; D unresolved. Germline V gives CDR1 SEHNR, CDR2 FQNEAQ (reference sequence). CDR3 length: 14 amino acids.

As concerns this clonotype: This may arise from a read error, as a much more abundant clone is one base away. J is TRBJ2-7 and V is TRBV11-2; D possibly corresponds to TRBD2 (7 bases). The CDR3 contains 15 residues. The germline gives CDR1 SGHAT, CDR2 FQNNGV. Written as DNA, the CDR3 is TGTGCCGGCAGCAAGGCGGGCGGGGGCGTCGACGAGCAGTACTTC. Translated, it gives CAGSKAGGGVDEQYF.

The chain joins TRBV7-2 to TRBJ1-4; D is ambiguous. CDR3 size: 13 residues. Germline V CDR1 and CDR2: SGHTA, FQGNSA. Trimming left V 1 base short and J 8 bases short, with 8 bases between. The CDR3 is CASSLVRQEKLFF. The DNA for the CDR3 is TGTGCCAGCAGCTTAGTCCGTCAGGAAAAACTGTTTTTT.

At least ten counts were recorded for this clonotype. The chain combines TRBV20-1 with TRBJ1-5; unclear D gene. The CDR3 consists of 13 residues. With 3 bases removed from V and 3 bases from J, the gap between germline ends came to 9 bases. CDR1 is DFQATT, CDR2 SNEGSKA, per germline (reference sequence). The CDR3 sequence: CSASGRLNQPQHF. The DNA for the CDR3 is TGCAGTGCTAGCGGACGCCTCAATCAGCCCCAGCATTTT.

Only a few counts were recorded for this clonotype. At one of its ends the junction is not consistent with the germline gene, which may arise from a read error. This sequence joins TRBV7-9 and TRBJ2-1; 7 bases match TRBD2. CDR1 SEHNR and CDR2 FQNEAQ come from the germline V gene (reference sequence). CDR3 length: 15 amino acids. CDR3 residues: CAGSLVGRAGNEQFF. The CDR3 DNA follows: TGTGCCGGCAGCTTAGTTGGGAGGGCCGGCAATGAGCAGTTCTTC.

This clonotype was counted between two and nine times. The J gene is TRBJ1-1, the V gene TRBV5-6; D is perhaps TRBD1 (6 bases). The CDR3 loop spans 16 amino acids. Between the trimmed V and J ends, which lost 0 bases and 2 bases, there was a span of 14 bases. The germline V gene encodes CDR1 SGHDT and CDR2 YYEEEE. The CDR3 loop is CASSLGPGVLNTEAFF. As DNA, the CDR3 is TGTGCCAGCAGCTTGGGTCCAGGGGTCTTAAACACTGAAGCTTTCTTT.

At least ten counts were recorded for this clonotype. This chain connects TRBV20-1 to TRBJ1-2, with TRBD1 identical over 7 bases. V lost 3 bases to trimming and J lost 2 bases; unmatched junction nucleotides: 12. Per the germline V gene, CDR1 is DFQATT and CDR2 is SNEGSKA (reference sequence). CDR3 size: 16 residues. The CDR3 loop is CSASLGRGGRNYGYTF. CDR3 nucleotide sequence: TGCAGTGCTAGTTTGGGGAGAGGGGGCCGGAACTATGGCTACACCTTC.

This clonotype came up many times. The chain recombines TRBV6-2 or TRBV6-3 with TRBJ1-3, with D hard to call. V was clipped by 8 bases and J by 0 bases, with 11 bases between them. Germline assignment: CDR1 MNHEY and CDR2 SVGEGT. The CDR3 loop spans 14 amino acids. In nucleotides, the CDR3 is TGTGCCAGCGACTCTGGGAACTCTGGAAACACCATATATTTT. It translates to CASDSGNSGNTIYF.

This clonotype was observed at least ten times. CDR3 DNA: TGTGCCAGCAGCTCAGCCGTTCGGGAGCAGTTCTTC. Residues: CASSSAVREQFF. The chain joins TRBV12-3 or TRBV12-4 to TRBJ2-1; no firm D call. The CDR3 has 12 residues. Trimming removed 6 bases from V and 10 bases from J, with 13 bases in between.

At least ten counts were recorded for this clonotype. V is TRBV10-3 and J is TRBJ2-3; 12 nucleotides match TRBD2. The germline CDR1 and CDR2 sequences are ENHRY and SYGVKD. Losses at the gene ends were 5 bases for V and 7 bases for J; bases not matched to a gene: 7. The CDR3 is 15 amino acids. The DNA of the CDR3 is TGTGCCATCAGTCTCACTAGCGGGAGGACCAATACGCAGTATTTT. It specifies CAISLTSGRTNTQYF.

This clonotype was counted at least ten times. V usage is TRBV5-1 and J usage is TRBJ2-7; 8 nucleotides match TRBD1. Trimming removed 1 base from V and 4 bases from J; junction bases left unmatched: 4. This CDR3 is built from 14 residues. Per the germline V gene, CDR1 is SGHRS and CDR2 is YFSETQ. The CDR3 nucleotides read TGCGCCAGCAGCTTGCGACAGGGGAGATACGAGCAGTACTTC. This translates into CASSLRQGRYEQYF.

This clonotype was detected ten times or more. The CDR3, as DNA: TGTGCCAGCAGCCAAGATCCTCGGTTCCTAGATACGCAGTATTTT. It is translated as CASSQDPRFLDTQYF. The chain recombines TRBV3-1 with TRBJ2-3; D uncertain. Germline values: CDR1 LGHDT, CDR2 YNNKEL (reference sequence). The CDR3 extends over 15 amino acids. Deletions cut 0 bases from V and 5 bases from J, with 12 bases between.

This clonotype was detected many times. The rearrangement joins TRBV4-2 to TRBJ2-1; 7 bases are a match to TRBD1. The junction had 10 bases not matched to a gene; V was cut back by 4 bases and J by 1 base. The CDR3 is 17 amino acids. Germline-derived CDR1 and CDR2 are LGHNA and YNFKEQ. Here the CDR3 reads CASSLQGQAPSYNEQFF. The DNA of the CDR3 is TGTGCCAGCAGCCTCCAAGGACAGGCTCCTTCCTACAATGAGCAGTTCTTC.

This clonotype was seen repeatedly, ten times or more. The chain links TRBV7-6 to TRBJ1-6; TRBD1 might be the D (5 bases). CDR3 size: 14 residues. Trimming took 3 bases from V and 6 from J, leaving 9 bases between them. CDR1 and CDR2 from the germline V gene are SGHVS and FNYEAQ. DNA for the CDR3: TGTGCCAGCAGCTTCGGGGGAGTTAATTCACCCCTCCACTTT. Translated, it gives CASSFGGVNSPLHF.

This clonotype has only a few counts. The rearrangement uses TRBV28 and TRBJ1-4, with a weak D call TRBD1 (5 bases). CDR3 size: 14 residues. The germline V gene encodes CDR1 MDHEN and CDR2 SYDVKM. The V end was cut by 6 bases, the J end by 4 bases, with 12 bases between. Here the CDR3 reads CASSRGAYNEKLFF. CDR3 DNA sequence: TGTGCCAGCAGCCGCGGGGCATATAATGAAAAACTGTTTTTT.

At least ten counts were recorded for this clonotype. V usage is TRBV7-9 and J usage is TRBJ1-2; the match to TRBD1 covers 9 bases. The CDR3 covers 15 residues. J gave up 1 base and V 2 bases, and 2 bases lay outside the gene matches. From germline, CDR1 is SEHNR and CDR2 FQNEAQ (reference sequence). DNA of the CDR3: TGTGCCAGCAGCTTAACGACAGGGGGTAACTATGGCTACACCTTC. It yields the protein CASSLTTGGNYGYTF.

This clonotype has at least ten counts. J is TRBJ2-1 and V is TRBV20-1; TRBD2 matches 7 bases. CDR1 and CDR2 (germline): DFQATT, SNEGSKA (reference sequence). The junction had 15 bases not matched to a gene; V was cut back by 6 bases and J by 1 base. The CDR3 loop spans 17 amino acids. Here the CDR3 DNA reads TGCAGTGCCCTCGGGGGGTTCGGGAAGAGTTCCTACAATGAGCAGTTCTTC. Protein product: CSALGGFGKSSYNEQFF.

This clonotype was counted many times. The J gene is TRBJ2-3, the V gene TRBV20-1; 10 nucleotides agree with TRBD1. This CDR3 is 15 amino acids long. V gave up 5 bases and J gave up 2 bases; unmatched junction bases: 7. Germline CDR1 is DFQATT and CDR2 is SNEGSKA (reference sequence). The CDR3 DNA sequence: TGCAGTGCTGCTGACAGGGGGCGAGACACAGATACGCAGTATTTT. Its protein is CSAADRGRDTDTQYF.

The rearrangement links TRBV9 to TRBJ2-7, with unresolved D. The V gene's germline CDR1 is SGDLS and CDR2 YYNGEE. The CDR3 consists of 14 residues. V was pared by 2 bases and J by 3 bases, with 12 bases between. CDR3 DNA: TGTGCCAGCAGCGTCGAATGGCAGAACTACGAGCAGTACTTC. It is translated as CASSVEWQNYEQYF.

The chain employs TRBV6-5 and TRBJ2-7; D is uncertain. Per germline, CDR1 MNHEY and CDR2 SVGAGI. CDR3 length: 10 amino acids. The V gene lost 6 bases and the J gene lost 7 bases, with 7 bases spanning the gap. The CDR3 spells CASRGREQYF. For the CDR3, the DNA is TGTGCCAGCAGAGGTAGGGAGCAGTACTTC.